This T cell receptor (beta chain) was found in a study of PD-L1 blockade in urothelial cancer. For the study at large: Median tumor clonality was roughly 0.096, with T cell proportion 0.097. Overall study findings and caveats: Patients each supplied one FFPE tumor sample, which was not taken right before treatment. Durable-benefit patients expanded tumor-associated blood clones more at 3 weeks.

FFPE tumor DNA was quantified using amplified housekeeping genes. TCRdb's table, derived via immunoSEQ multiplex PCR, lists solely in-frame clones and lacks some. The sample includes about 35,000 clones, about a third of them seen just once. As to this clone: Its matching antigen is unknown.

V was trimmed by 4 bases and J by 3 bases, leaving 11 bases between them. This CDR3 spans 13 amino acids. The germline gives CDR1 SGDLS, CDR2 YYNGEE. V is TRBV9 and J is TRBJ2-7; the D is unclear. The clonotype comes from a man aged 60 to 75 with urothelial cancer. The material was tumor tissue, obtained before atezolizumab (anti-PD-L1) treatment. This CDR3 reads CASSTPGNYEQYF. Here the CDR3 DNA reads TGTGCCAGCAGCACCCCGGGTAACTACGAGCAGTACTTC. Complete variable domain (other parts from reference TRBV9 and TRBJ2-7): DSGVTQTPKHLITATGQRVTLRCSPRSGDLSVYWYQQSLDQGLQFLIQYYNGEERAKGNILERFSAQQFPDLHSELNLSSLELGDSALYFCASSTPGNYEQYFGPGTRLTVT.